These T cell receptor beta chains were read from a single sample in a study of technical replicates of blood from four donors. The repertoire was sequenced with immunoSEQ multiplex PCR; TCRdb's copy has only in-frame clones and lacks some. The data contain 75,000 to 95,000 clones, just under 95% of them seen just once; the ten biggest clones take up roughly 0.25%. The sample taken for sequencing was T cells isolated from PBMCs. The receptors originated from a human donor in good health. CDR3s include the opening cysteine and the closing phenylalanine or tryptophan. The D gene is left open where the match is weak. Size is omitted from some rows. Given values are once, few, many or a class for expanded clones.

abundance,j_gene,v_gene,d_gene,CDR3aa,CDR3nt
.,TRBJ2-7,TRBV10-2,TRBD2,CASSELAGGMYEQYF,TGCGCCAGCAGTGAGCTGGCGGGAGGAATGTACGAGCAGTACTTC
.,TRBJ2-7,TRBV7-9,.,CASSPQGSGGEQYF,TGTGCCAGCAGCCCCCAGGGGTCCGGCGGTGAGCAGTACTTC
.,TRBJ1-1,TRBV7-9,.,CASSSSPTEAFF,TGTGCCAGCAGCTCGTCCCCCACTGAAGCTTTCTTT
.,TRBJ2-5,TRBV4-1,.,CASSLRSASLETQYF,TGCGCCAGCAGCCTAAGATCGGCTAGCTTGGAGACCCAGTACTTC
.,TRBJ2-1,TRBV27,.,CASSWAGFSYNEQFF,TGTGCCAGCAGTTGGGCAGGGTTCTCCTACAATGAGCAGTTCTTC
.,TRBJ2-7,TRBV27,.,CASSWSGKVGEQYF,TGTGCCAGCAGTTGGTCCGGGAAAGTGGGCGAGCAGTACTTC
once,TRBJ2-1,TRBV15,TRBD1,CATRGTGTGAYNEQFF,TGTGCCACCCGGGGAACGGGGACAGGGGCCTACAATGAGCAGTTCTTC
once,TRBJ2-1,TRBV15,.,CATSPQMGLNREQFF,TGTGCCACCAGCCCTCAAATGGGGCTAAATCGCGAGCAGTTCTTC
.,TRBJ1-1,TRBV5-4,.,CASSDRGVTITEAFF,TGTGCCAGCAGCGATAGGGGCGTAACCATCACTGAAGCTTTCTTT
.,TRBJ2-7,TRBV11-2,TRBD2,CASSWTSGVYEQYF,TGTGCCAGCAGCTGGACTAGCGGAGTCTACGAGCAGTACTTC
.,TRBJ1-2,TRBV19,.,CASSIFDGRTALYGYTF,TGTGCCAGTAGTATTTTCGATGGGCGGACAGCGCTCTATGGCTACACCTTC
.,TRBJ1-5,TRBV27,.,CASSLRGLKGQPQHF,TGTGCCAGCAGTTTAAGGGGCCTCAAAGGTCAGCCCCAGCATTTT
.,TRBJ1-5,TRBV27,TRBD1,CASSYQGADQPQHF,TGTGCCAGCAGTTATCAGGGGGCAGATCAGCCCCAGCATTTT
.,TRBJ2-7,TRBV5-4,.,CASSLEADYEQYF,TGTGCCAGCAGCTTGGAGGCGGACTACGAGCAGTACTTC
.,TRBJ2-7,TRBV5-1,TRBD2,CASTGTSGSSRAGEQYF,TGCGCCAGCACCGGGACTAGCGGGAGCTCCCGTGCGGGCGAGCAGTACTTC
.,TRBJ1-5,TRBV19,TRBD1,CASRFDRGQSQPQHF,TGTGCCAGTAGATTCGACAGGGGGCAGAGCCAGCCCCAGCATTTT
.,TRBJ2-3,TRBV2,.,CASIQGHQRPDTQYF,TGTGCCAGCATCCAGGGACATCAGCGACCCGATACGCAGTATTTT
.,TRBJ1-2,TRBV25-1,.,CASSESGNYGYTF,TGTGCCAGCAGTGAAAGTGGCAACTATGGCTACACCTTC
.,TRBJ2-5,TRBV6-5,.,CASRPRPGLQETQYF,TGTGCCAGCAGACCTCGCCCAGGGCTTCAAGAGACCCAGTACTTC
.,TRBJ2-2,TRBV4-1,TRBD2,CASSQGGRAAGELFF,TGCGCCAGCAGCCAAGGCGGGAGGGCCGCCGGGGAGCTGTTTTTT
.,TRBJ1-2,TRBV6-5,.,CASSSLTAGDYGYTF,TGTGCCAGCAGTTCCCTGACGGCCGGAGACTATGGCTACACCTTC
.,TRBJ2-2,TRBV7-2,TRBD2,CASSLVPRGGGELFF,TGTGCCAGCAGCTTGGTGCCTCGGGGGGGCGGGGAGCTGTTTTTT
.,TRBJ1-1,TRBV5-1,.,CASNSLGGGMNTEAFF,TGCGCCAGCAACTCCCTGGGTGGGGGCATGAACACTGAAGCTTTCTTT
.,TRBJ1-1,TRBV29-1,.,CSVDVGARAEAFF,TGCAGCGTTGATGTGGGGGCGCGGGCTGAAGCTTTCTTT
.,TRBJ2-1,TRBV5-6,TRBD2,CASSLAEGTSAPGNEQFF,TGTGCCAGCAGCTTGGCTGAGGGCACTAGCGCACCCGGCAATGAGCAGTTCTTC
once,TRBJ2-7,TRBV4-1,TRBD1,CASSLGDRVRREQYF,TGCGCCAGCAGCCTGGGGGACAGGGTTCGTCGCGAGCAGTACTTC
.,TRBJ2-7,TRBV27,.,CASKNREVTYEQYF,TGTGCCAGCAAGAACAGGGAAGTAACTTACGAGCAGTACTTC
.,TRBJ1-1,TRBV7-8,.,CASSSSLGGGVVTEAFF,TGTGCCAGCAGCTCGTCCCTAGGCGGGGGAGTCGTGACTGAAGCTTTCTTT
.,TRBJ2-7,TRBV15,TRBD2,CATSRSRTSGSYEQYF,TGTGCCACCAGCAGGTCCAGGACTAGCGGGAGTTACGAGCAGTACTTC
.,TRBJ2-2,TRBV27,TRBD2,CASQAPASGSRGELFF,TGTGCCAGCCAAGCCCCCGCCAGCGGGAGTAGGGGGGAGCTGTTTTTT
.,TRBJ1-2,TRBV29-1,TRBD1,CSVADRGSGYTF,TGCAGCGTCGCCGACAGGGGGAGCGGCTACACCTTC
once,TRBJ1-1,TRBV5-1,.,CASRNRQGTEAFF,TGCGCCAGTAGAAACAGGCAGGGCACTGAAGCTTTCTTT
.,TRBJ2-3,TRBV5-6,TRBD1,CASSPGGDTQYF,TGTGCCAGCAGCCCAGGGGGAGATACGCAGTATTTT
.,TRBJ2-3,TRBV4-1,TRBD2,CASARSSGGATDTQYF,TGCGCCAGCGCTAGGTCTAGCGGGGGGGCCACAGATACGCAGTATTTT
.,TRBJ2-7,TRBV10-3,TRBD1,CAIREQGISYEQYF,TGTGCCATCAGAGAACAGGGGATATCCTACGAGCAGTACTTC
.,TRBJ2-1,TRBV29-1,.,CSVEEEGTFSYNEQFF,TGCAGCGTTGAAGAGGAGGGAACGTTCTCCTACAATGAGCAGTTCTTC
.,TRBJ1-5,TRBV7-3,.,CASSLNGASNQPQHF,TGTGCCAGCAGCTTAAATGGGGCTAGTAATCAGCCCCAGCATTTT
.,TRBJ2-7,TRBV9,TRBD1,CASSVGQGLSYEQYF,TGTGCCAGCAGCGTAGGACAGGGCCTCTCCTACGAGCAGTACTTC
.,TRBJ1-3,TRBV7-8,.,CASSLMGAEGNTIYF,TGTGCCAGCAGCTTAATGGGGGCGGAAGGAAACACCATATATTTT
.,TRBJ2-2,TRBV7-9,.,CASSSGSNTGELFF,TGTGCCAGCAGCTCGGGTTCGAACACCGGGGAGCTGTTTTTT